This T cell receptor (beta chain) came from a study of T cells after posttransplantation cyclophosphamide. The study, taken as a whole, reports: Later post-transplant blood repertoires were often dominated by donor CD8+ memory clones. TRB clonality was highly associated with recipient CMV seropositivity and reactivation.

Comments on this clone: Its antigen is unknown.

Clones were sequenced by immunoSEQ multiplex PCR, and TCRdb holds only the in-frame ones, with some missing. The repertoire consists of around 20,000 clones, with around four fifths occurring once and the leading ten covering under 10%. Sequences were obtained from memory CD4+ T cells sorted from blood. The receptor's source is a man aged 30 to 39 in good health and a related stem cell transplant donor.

CDR3: CASTPQAGGPPGYTF. The CDR3 DNA follows: TGTGCCAGCACCCCCCAGGCAGGGGGCCCTCCTGGCTACACCTTC. The rearrangement links TRBV28 to TRBJ1-2, with 8 positions matching TRBD1. This CDR3 comprises 15 residues. Germline trimming cut 7 bases from V and 7 bases from J; bases unmatched to any gene: 14. Germline values: CDR1 MDHEN, CDR2 SYDVKM.